Given below is one T cell receptor (beta chain) in context. Use of 60 Vbeta and 13 Jbeta primers characterized the PCR. Sequencing used immunoSEQ multiplex PCR; TCRdb keeps in-frame clones, though not all of them. This table has over 150,000 clones, around 74% appearing once. The record originates from a study of cytomegalovirus exposure and HLA in healthy donors. The junction had 8 bases not matched to a gene; V was cut back by 3 bases and J by 9 bases. The CDR3 extends over 16 amino acids. Looked up from germline, CDR1 is SGDLS and CDR2 is YYNGEE. The sequenced sample was PBMCs. The TCR comes from a male donor in good health and CMV-seronegative. The J gene is TRBJ2-1, the V gene TRBV9; 14 nucleotides agree with TRBD2. CDR3 DNA: TGTGCCAGCAGCGCGTCCGGGACTAGCGGGAGCATTGAGCAGTTCTTC. This sequence encodes CASSASGTSGSIEQFF.